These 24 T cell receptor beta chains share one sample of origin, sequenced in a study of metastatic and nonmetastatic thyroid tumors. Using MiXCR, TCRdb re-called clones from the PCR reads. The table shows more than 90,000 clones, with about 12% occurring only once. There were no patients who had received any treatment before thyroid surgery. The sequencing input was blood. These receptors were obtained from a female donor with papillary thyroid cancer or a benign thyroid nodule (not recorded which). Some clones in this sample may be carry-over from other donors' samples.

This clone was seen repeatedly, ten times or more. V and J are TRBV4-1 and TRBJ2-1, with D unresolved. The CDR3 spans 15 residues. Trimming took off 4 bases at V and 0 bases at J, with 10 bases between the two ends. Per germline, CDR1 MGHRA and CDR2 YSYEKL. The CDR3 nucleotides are TGCGCCAGCAGCCTGGACCAAAGCTCCTACAATGAGCAGTTCTTC. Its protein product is CASSLDQSSYNEQFF.

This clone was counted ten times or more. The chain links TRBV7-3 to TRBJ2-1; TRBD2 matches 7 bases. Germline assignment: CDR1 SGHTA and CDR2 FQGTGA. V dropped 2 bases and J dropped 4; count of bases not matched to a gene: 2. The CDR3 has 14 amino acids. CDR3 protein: CASSLVGGYNEQFF. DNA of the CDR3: TGTGCCAGCAGCTTAGTGGGAGGGTACAATGAGCAGTTCTTC.

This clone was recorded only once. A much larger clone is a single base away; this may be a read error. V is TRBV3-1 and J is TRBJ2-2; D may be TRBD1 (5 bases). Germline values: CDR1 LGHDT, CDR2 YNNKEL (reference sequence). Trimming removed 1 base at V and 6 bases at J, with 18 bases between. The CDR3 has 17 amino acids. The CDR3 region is CASSQARQGRLAGELFF. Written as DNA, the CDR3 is TGTGCCAGCAGCCAAGCCCGCCAGGGTAGGCTCGCCGGGGAGCTGTTTTTT. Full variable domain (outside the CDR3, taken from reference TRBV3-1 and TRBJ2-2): DTAVSQTPKYLVTQMGNDKSIKCEQNLGHDTMYWYKQDSKKFLKIMFSYNNKELIINETVPNRFSPKSPDKAHLNLHINSLELGDSAVYFCASSQARQGRLAGELFFGEGSRLTVL.

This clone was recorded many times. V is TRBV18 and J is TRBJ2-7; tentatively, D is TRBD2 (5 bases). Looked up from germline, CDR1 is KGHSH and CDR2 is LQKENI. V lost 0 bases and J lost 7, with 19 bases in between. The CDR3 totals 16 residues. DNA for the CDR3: TGTGCCAGCTCACCACCATCGGGCGCCGGGGTAAGGGAGCAGTACTTC. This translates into CASSPPSGAGVREQYF.

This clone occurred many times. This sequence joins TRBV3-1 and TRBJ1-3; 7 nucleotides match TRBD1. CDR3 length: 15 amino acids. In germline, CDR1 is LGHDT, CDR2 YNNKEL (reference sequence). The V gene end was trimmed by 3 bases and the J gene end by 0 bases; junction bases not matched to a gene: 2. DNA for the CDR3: TGTGCCAGCAGCCAGGGACAGTTCTCTGGAAACACCATATATTTT. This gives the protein CASSQGQFSGNTIYF.

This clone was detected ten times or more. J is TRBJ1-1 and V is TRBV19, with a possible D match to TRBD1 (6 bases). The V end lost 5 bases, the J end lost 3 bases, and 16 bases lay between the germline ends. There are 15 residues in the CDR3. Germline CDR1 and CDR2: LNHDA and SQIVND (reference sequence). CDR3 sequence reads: CASSLTGLQDTEAFF. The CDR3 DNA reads TGTGCCAGTAGTCTCACAGGGTTACAGGACACTGAAGCTTTCTTT.

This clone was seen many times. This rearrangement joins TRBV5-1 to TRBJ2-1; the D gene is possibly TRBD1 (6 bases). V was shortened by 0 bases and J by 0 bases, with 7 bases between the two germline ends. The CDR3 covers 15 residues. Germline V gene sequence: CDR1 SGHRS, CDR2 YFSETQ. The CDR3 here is CASSLGQASYNEQFF. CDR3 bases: TGCGCCAGCAGCTTGGGACAGGCCTCCTACAATGAGCAGTTCTTC.

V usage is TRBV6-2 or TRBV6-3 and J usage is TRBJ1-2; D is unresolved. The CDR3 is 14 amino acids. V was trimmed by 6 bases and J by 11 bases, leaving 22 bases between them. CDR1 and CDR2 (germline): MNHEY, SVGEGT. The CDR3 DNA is TGTGCCAGCAGGATGGTACCCCGGCTAAGAAGGTACACCTTC. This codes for CASRMVPRLRRYTF.

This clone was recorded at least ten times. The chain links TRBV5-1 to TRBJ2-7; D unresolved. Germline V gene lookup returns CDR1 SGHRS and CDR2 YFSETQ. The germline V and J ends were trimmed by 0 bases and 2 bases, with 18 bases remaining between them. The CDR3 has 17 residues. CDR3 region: CASSLGAPTIAAYEQYF. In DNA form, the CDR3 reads TGCGCCAGCAGCTTGGGGGCCCCGACCATCGCCGCCTACGAGCAGTACTTC.

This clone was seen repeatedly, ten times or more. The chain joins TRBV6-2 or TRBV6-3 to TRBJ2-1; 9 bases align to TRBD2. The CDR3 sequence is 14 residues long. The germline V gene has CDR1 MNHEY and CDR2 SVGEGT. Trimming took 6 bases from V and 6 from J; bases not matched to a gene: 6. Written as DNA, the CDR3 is TGTGCCAGCAGCCTTCGGACTAGCGCCAATGAGCAGTTCTTC. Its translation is CASSLRTSANEQFF.

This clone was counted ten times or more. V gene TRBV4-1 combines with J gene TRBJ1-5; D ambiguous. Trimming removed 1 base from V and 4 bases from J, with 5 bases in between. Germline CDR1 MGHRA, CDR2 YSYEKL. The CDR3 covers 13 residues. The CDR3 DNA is TGCGCCAGCAGCCAAGCAACGAATCAGCCCCAGCATTTT. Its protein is CASSQATNQPQHF.

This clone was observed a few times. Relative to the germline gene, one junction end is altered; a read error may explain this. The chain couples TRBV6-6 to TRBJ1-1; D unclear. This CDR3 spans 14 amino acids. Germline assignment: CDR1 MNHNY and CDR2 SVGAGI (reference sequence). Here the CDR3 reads CASSYVGSWTEAFF. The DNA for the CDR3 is TGTGCCAGTAGTTACGTAGGAAGTTGGACTGAAGCTTTCTTT.

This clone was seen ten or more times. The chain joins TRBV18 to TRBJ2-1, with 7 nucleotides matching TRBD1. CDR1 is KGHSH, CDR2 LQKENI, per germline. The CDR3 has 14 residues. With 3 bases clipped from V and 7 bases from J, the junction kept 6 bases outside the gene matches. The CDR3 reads CASSPRDRENEQFF. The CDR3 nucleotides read TGTGCCAGCTCACCCAGAGACAGGGAAAATGAGCAGTTCTTC.

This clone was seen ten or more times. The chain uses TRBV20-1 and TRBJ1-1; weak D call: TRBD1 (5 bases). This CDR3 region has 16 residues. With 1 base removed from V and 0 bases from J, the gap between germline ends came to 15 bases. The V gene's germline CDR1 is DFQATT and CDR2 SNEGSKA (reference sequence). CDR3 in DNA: TGCAGTGCTAGAGGTCACCAGGGTGTTATGAACACTGAAGCTTTCTTT. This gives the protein CSARGHQGVMNTEAFF.

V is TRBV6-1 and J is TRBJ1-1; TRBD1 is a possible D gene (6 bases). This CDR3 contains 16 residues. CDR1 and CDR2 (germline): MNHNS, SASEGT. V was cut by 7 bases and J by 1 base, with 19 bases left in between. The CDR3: CASKGTWISWNTEAFF. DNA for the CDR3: TGTGCCAGCAAAGGGACATGGATAAGTTGGAACACTGAAGCTTTCTTT.

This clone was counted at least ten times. The CDR3 protein is CASRRSAGNTQYF. The CDR3 nucleotides are TGTGCCAGCAGGCGGTCGGCAGGCAATACGCAGTATTTT. This chain links TRBV5-8 with TRBJ2-3; D not resolved. CDR1 is SGHTS, CDR2 YDEGEE, per germline. The CDR3 is 13 residues long. The V end lost 5 bases, the J end lost 7 bases, and 14 bases lay between the germline ends. The variable domain in full, with the rest retrieved from reference TRBV5-8 and TRBJ2-3, is EAGVTQSPTHLIKTRGQQATLRCSPISGHTSVYWYQQALGLGLQFLLWYDEGEERNRGNFPPRFSGRQFPNYSSELNVNALELEDSALYLCASRRSAGNTQYFGPGTRLTVL.

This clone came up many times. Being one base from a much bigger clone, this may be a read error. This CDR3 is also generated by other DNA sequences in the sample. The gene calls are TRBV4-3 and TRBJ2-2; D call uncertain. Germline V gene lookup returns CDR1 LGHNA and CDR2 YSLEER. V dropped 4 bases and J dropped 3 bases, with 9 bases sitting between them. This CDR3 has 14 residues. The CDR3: CASSPRQYTGELFF. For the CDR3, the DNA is TGCGCCAGCAGCCCCCGGCAGTACACCGGGGAGCTGTTTTTT.

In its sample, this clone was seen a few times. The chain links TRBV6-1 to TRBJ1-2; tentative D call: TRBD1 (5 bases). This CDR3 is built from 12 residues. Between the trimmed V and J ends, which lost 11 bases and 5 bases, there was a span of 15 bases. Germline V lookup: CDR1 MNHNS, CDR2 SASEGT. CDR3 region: CAQYRYFYGYTF. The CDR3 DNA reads TGTGCCCAGTACAGGTACTTTTATGGCTACACCTTC.

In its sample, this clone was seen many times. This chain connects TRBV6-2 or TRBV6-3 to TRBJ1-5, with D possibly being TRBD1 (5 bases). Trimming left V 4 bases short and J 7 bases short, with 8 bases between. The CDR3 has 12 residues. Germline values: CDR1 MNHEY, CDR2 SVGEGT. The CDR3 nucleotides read TGTGCCAGCAGTTTAAGGGACCAGCCCCAGCATTTT. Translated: CASSLRDQPQHF.

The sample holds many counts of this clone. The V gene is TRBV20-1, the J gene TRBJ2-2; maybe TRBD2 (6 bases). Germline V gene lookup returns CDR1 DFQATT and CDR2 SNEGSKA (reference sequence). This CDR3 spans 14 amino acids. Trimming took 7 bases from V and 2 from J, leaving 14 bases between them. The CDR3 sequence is CSVTPGLNTGELFF. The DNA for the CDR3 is TGCAGTGTCACGCCGGGACTTAACACCGGGGAGCTGTTTTTT.

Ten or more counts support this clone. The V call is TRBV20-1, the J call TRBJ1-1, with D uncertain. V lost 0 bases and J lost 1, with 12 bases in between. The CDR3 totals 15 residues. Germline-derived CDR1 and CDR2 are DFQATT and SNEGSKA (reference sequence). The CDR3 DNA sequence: TGCAGTGCTAGAGATATAAGGGCCCAGAACACTGAAGCTTTCTTT. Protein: CSARDIRAQNTEAFF.

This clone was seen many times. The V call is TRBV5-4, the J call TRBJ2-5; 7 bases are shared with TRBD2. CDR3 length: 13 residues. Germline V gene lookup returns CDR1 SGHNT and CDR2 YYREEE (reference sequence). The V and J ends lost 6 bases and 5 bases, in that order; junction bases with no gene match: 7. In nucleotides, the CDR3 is TGTGCCAGCACCCTCTGGGGGGGGGAGACCCAGTACTTC. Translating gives CASTLWGGETQYF. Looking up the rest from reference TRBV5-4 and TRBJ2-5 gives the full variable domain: ETGVTQSPTHLIKTRGQQVTLRCSSQSGHNTVSWYQQALGQGPQFIFQYYREEENGRGNFPPRFSGLQFPNYSSELNVNALELDDSALYLCASTLWGGETQYFGPGTRLLVL.

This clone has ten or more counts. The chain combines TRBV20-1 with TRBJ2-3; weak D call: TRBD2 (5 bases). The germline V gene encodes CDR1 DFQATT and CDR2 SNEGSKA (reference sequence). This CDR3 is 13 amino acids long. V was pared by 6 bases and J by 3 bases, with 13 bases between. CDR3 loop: CSAPRTGTDTQYF. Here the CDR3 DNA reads TGCAGTGCCCCGCGGACGGGAACAGATACGCAGTATTTT.

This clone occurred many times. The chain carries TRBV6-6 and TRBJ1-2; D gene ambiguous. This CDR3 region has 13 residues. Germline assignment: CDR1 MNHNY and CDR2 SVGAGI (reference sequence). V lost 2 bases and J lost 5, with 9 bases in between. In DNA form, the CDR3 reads TGTGCCAGCAGTTACCCAGGAGGGTATGGCTACACCTTC. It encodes CASSYPGGYGYTF.